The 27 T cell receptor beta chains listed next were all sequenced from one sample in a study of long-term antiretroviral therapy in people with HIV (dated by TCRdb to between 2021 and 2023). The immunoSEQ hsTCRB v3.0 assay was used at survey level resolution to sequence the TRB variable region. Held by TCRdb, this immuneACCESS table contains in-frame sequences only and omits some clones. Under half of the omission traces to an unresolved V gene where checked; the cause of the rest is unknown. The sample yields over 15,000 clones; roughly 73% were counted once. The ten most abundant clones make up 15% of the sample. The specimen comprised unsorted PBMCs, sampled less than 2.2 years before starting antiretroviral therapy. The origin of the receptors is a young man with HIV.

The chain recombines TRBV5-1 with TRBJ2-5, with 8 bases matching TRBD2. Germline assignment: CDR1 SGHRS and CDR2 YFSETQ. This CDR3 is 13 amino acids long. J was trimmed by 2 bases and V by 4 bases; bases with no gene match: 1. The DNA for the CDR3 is TGCGCCAGCAGCCCTAGCGGGCAAGAGACCCAGTACTTC. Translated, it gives CASSPSGQETQYF.

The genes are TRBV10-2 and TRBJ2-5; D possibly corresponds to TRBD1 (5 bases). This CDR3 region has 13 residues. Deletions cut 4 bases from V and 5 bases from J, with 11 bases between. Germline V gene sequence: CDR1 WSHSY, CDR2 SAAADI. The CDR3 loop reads CASSVGVSETQYF. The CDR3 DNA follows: TGCGCCAGCAGTGTAGGGGTTAGTGAGACCCAGTACTTC.

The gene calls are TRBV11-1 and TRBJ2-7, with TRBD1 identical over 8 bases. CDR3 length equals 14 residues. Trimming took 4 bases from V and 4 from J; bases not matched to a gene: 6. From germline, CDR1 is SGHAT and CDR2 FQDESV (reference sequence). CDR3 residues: CASSWETGGYEQYF. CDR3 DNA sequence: TGTGCCAGCAGCTGGGAAACAGGGGGTTACGAGCAGTACTTC.

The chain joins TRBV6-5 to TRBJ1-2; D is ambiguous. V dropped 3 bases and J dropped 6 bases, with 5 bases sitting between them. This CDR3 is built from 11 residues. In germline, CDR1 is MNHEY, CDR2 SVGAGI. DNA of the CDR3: TGTGCCAGCAGTTATGGGGATGGCTACACCTTC. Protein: CASSYGDGYTF.

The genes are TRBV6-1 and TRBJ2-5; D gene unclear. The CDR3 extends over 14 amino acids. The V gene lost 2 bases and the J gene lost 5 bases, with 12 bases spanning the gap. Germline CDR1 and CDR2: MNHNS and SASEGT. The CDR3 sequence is CASSELITGETQYF. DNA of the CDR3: TGTGCCAGCAGTGAACTCATCACCGGGGAGACCCAGTACTTC.

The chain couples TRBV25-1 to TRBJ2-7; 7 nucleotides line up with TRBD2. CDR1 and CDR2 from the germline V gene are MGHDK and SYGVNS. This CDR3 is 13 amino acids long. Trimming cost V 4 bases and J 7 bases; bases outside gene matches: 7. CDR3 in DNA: TGTGCCAGCAGTGGACTAGCCCAGGGAGAGCAGTACTTC. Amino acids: CASSGLAQGEQYF.

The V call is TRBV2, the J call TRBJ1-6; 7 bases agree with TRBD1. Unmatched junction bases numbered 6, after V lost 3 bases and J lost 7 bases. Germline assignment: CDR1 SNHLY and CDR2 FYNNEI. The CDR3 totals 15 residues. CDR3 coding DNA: TGTGCCAGCAGTGAGGCAGGGGGTTGGAATTCACCCCTCCACTTT. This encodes CASSEAGGWNSPLHF.

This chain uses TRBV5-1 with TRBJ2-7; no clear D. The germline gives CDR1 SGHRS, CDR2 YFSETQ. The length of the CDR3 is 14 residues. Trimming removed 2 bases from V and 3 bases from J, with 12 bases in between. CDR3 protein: CASSFLAPGYEQYF. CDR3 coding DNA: TGCGCCAGCAGCTTTTTAGCCCCAGGCTACGAGCAGTACTTC.

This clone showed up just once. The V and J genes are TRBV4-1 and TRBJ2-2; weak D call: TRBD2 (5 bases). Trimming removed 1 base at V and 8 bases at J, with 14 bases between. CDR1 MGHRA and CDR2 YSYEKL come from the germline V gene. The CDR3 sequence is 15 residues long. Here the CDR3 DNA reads TGCGCCAGCAGCCAAGTGGACCTGGAGGTAGGGGAGCTGTTTTTT. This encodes CASSQVDLEVGELFF.

Here the CDR3 reads CASSPTGYEQFF. The DNA for the CDR3 is TGTGCCAGCAGTCCTACAGGGTATGAGCAGTTCTTC. The chain uses TRBV6-6 and TRBJ2-1, with a weak D call TRBD1 (6 bases). The CDR3 is made up of 12 amino acids. Trimming stripped 5 bases from V and 8 bases from J, with 10 bases between. The germline V gene encodes CDR1 MNHNY and CDR2 SVGAGI (reference sequence).

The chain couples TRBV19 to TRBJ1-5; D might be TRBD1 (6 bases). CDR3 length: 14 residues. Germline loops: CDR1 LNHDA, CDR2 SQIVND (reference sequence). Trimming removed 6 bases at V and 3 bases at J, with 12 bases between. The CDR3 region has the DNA TGTGCCAGTAGGGTCACAGGGAACAATCAGCCCCAGCATTTT. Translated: CASRVTGNNQPQHF.

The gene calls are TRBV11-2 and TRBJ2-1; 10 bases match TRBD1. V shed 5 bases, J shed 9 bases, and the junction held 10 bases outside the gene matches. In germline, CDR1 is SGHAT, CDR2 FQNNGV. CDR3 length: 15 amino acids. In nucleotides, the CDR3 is TGTGCCAGCAGCGCCTTTGGGACAGGGGTGAGTGAGCAGTTCTTC. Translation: CASSAFGTGVSEQFF.

The CDR3 bases are TGTGCCAGTAGTCTCTCCTGGCGGCCTACCACAGATACGCAGTATTTT. Amino acids: CASSLSWRPTTDTQYF. The chain joins TRBV19 to TRBJ2-3, with D unresolved. CDR1 is LNHDA and CDR2 is SQIVND in the germline V gene (reference sequence). The CDR3 runs to 16 residues. V lost 5 bases, J lost 2 bases, and 17 bases lay in between.

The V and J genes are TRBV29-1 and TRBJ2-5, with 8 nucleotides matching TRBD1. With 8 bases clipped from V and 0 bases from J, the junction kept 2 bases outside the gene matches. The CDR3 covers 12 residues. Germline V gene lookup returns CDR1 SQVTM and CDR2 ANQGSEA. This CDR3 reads CSWTGYQETQYF. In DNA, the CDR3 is TGCAGCTGGACAGGGTACCAAGAGACCCAGTACTTC.

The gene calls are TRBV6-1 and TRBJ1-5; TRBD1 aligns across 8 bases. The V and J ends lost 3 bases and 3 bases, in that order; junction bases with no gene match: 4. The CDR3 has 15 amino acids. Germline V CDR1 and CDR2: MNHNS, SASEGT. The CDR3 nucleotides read TGTGCCAGCAGTGAGAGACAGGGGAACAATCAGCCCCAGCATTTT. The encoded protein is CASSERQGNNQPQHF.

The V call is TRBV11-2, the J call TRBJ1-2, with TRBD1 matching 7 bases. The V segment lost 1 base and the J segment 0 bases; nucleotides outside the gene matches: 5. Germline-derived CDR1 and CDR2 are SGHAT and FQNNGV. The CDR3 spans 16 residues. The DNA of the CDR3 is TGTGCCAGCAGCTTAGTCGCAGGGGGAGCTAACTATGGCTACACCTTC. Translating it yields CASSLVAGGANYGYTF.

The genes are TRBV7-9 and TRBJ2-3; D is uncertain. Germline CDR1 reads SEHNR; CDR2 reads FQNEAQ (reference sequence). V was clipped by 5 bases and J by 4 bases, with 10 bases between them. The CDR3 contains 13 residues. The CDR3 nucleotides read TGTGCCAGCAGCCCAATAGTAGCAGATACGCAGTATTTT. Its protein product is CASSPIVADTQYF.

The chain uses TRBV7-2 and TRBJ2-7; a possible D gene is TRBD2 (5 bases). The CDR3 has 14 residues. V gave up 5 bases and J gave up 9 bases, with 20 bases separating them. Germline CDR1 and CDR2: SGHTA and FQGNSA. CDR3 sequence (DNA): TGTGCCAGCAGCCTAGACCACGGGGAACGGGGGCAGTACTTC. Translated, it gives CASSLDHGERGQYF.

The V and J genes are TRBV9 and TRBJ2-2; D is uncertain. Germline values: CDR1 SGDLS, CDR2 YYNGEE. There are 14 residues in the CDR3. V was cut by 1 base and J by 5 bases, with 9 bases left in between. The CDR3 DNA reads TGTGCCAGCAGCGTACTCCCGGAGACCGGGGAGCTGTTTTTT. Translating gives CASSVLPETGELFF.

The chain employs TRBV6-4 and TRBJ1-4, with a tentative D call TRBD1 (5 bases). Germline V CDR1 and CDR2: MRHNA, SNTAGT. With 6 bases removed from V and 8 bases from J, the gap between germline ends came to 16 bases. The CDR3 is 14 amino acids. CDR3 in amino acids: CASSGGGPGEKLFF. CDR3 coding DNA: TGTGCCAGCAGCGGGGGGGGACCCGGCGAAAAACTGTTTTTT.

CDR3 loop: CASSQSTIAKNIQYF. Written as DNA, the CDR3 is TGTGCCAGTAGTCAATCGACAATAGCCAAAAACATTCAGTACTTC. The V and J genes are TRBV19 and TRBJ2-4; D is undetermined. The V gene's germline CDR1 is LNHDA and CDR2 SQIVND (reference sequence). Trimming stripped 5 bases from V and 0 bases from J, with 11 bases between. The CDR3 has 15 residues.

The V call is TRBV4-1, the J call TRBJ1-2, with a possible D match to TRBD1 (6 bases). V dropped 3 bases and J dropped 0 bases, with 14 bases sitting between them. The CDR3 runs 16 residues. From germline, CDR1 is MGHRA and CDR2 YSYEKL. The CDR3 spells CASSHPREGANYGYTF. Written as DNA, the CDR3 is TGCGCCAGCAGCCACCCCCGTGAGGGGGCTAACTATGGCTACACCTTC.

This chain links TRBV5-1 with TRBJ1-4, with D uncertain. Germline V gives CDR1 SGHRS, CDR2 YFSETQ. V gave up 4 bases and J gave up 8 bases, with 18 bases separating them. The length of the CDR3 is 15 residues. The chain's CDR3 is CASSARPGPGEKLFF. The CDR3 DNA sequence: TGCGCCAGCAGCGCGAGACCGGGTCCTGGGGAAAAACTGTTTTTT.

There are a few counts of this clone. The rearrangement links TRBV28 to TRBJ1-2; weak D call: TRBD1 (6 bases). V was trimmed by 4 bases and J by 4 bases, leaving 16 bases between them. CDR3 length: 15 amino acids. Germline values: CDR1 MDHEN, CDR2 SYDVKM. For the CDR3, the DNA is TGTGCCAGCAGTTCCCCGGCGGGGGCAGGCTATGGCTACACCTTC. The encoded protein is CASSSPAGAGYGYTF.

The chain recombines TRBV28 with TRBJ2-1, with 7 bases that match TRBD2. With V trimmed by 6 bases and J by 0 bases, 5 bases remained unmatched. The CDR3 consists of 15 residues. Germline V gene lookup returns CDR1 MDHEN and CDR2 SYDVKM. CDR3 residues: CASSQRESSYNEQFF. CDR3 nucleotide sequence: TGTGCCAGCAGCCAGCGGGAAAGCTCCTACAATGAGCAGTTCTTC.

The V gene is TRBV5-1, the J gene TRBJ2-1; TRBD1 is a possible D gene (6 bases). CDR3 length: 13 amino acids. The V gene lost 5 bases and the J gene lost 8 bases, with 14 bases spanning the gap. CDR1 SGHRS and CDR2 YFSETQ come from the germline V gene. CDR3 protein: CASSPGQVDEQFF. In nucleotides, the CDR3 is TGCGCCAGCAGTCCGGGACAAGTGGATGAGCAGTTCTTC.

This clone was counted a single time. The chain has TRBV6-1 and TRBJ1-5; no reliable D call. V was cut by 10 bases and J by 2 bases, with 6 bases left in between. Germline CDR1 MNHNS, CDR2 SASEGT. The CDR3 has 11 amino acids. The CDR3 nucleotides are TGTGCCACGGGCGGCAATCAGCCCCAGCATTTT. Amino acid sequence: CATGGNQPQHF.